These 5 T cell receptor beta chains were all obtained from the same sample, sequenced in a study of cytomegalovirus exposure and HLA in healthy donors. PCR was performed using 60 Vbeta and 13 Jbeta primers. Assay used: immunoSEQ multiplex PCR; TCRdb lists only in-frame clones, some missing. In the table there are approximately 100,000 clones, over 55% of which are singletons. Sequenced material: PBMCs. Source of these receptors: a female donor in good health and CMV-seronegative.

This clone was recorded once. CDR3 in amino acids: CASSLAASTDTQYF. The DNA of the CDR3 is TGCGCCAGCAGCCTAGCGGCTAGCACAGATACGCAGTATTTT. This rearrangement joins TRBV5-1 to TRBJ2-3, with 7 bases identical to TRBD2. V gave up 4 bases and J gave up 0 bases; unmatched junction bases: 2. The CDR3 consists of 14 residues. From germline, CDR1 is SGHRS and CDR2 YFSETQ.

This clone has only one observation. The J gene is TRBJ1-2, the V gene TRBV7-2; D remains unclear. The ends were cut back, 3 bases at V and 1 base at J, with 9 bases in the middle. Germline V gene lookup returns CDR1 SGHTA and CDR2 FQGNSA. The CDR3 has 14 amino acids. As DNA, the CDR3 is TGTGCCAGCAGCTTGGCCGGGAATAACTATGGCTACACCTTC. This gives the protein CASSLAGNNYGYTF.

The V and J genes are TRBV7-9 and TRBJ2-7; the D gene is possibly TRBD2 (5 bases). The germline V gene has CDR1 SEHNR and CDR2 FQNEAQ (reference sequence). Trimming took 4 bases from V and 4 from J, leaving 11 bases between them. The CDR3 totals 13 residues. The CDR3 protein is CASSSSRGYEQYF. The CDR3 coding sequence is TGTGCCAGCAGCTCCAGCCGGGGTTACGAGCAGTACTTC. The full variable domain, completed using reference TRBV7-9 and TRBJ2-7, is DTGVSQNPRHKITKRGQNVTFRCDPISEHNRLYWYRQTLGQGPEFLTYFQNEAQLEKSRLLSDRFSAERPKGSFSTLEIQRTEQGDSAMYLCASSSSRGYEQYFGPGTRLTVT.

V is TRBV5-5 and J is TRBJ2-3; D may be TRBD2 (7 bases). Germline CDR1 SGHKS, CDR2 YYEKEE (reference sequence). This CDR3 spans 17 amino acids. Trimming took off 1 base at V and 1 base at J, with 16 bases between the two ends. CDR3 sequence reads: CASSLSYREGGTDTQYF. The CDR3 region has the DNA TGTGCCAGCAGCTTGTCTTACAGGGAGGGGGGCACAGATACGCAGTATTTT.

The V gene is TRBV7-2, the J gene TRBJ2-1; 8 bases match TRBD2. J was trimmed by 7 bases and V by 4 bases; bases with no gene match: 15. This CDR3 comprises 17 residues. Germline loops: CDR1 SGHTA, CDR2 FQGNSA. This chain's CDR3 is CASSSHARLAGKNEQFF. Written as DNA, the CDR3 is TGTGCCAGCAGCTCCCACGCCCGGCTAGCGGGCAAGAATGAGCAGTTCTTC. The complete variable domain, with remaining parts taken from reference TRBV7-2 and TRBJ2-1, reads GAGVSQSPSNKVTEKGKDVELRCDPISGHTALYWYRQSLGQGLEFLIYFQGNSAPDKSGLPSDRFSAERTGGSVSTLTIQRTQQEDSAVYLCASSSHARLAGKNEQFFGPGTRLTVL.